This T cell receptor (beta chain) was sequenced in a study of blood T cell repertoires in COVID-19. Study information: Acute and convalescent COVID-19 specimens originated in the United States, Italy and Spain.

This clone was detected only a few times. TCRdb's table, derived via immunoSEQ multiplex PCR, lists solely in-frame clones and lacks some. Altogether over 200,000 clones are present, around nine tenths being singletons, with the ten largest covering 2.7%. The sequence came from a woman aged 55 to 70 with acute or convalescent COVID-19. The sample was peripheral blood.

CDR3 in DNA: TGCGCCAGCAGCCAAGCCCGGGGGGGGGCCTACTCCTACGAGCAGTACTTC. Encoded protein: CASSQARGGAYSYEQYF. The genes are TRBV4-3 and TRBJ2-7; TRBD2 agrees at 8 bases. This CDR3 comprises 17 residues. Germline V gives CDR1 LGHNA, CDR2 YSLEER. Germline trimming cut 1 base from V and 0 bases from J; bases unmatched to any gene: 8.